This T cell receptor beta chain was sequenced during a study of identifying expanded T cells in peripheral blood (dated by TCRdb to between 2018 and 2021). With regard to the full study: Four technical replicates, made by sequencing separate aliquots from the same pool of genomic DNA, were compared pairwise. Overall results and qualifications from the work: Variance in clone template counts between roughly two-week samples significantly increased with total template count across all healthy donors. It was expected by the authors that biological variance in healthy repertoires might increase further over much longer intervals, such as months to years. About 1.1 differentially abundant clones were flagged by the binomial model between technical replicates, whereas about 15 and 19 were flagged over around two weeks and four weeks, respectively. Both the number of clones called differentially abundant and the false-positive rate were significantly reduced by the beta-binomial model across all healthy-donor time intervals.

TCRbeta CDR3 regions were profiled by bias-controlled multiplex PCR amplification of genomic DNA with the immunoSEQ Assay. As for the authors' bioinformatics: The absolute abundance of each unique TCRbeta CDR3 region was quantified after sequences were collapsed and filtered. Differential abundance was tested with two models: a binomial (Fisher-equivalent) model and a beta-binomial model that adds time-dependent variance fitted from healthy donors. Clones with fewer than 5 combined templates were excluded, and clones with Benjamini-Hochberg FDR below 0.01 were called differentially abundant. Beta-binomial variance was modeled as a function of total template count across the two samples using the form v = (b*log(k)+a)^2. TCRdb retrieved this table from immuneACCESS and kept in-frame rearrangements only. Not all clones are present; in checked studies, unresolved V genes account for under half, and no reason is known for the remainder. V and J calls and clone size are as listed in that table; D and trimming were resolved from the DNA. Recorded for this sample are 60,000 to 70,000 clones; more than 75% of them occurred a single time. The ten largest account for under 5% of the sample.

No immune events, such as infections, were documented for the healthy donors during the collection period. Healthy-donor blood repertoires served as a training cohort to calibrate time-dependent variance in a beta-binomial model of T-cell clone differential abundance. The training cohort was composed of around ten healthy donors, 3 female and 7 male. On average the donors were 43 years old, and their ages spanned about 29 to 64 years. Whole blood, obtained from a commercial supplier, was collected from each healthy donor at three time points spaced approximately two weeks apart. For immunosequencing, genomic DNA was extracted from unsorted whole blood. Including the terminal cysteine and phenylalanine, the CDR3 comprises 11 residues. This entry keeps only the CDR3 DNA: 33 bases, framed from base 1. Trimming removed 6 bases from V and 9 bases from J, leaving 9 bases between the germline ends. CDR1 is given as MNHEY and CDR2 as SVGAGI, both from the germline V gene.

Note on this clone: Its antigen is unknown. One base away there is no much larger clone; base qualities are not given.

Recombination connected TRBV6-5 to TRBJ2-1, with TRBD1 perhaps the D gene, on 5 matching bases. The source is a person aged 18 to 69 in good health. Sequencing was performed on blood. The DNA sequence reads TGTGCCAGCAGCCAGGGATTTGAGCAGTTCTTC. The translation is CASSQGFEQFF.